Shown below are 18 T cell receptor beta chains from a single sample sequenced in a study of blood T cells in healthy people across ages. Sample-barcoded 5' priming and a J-beta primer mix drove a second PCR of roughly 6 to 12 cycles. Each CDR3 protein is one row after TCRdb ran MiXCR on the 5' RACE reads. The sample lists some 1.5 million distinct CDR3 sequences, roughly 28% seen once, with 7.7% in the top ten. The sequencing sample was made of blood. The source is a woman under 40 in good health.

The sample holds a few counts of this clonotype. CDR3 bases: TGCGCCAGCAGCCAAGTTCTTATAAACGAGCAGTACTTC. This gives the protein CASSQVLINEQYF. The chain couples TRBV4-1 to TRBJ2-7; unclear D gene. Germline V CDR1 and CDR2: MGHRA, YSYEKL. The germline V and J ends were trimmed by 1 base and 5 bases, with 9 bases remaining between them. The CDR3 runs 13 residues.

As DNA, the CDR3 is TGTGCCAGCAGTCCTGGAGGGGGCCTCCAAGAGACCCAGTACTTC. Translated: CASSPGGGLQETQYF. The rearrangement uses TRBV3-1 and TRBJ2-5, with D perhaps TRBD1 (7 bases). Trimming cost V 6 bases and J 1 base, with 15 bases left between them. CDR1 is LGHDT, CDR2 YNNKEL, per germline (reference sequence). The CDR3 loop spans 15 amino acids.

In its sample, this clonotype was seen once. The chain has TRBV5-1 and TRBJ1-5; the D gene is possibly TRBD1 (5 bases). Per the germline V gene, CDR1 is SGHRS and CDR2 is YFSETQ. Deletions cut 1 base from V and 8 bases from J, with 13 bases between. The CDR3 consists of 14 residues. In nucleotides, the CDR3 is TGCGCCAGCAGCTTGACAGGCGGCCGGGAGCCCCAGCATTTT. It specifies CASSLTGGREPQHF. The whole variable domain, filled in from reference TRBV5-1 and TRBJ1-5, reads KAGVTQTPRYLIKTRGQQVTLSCSPISGHRSVSWYQQTPGQGLQFLFEYFSETQRNKGNFPGRFSGRQFSNSRSEMNVSTLELGDSALYLCASSLTGGREPQHFGDGTRLSIL.

This clonotype was found many times. The rearrangement links TRBV5-1 to TRBJ2-7; 7 nucleotides agree with TRBD2. CDR1 and CDR2 from the germline V gene are SGHRS and YFSETQ. The CDR3 consists of 15 residues. V was pared by 3 bases and J by 0 bases, with 6 bases of the junction left unmatched. The CDR3 DNA reads as TGCGCCAGCAGCTCCCAGGGCGGGAGCTCCTACGAGCAGTACTTC. This sequence encodes CASSSQGGSSYEQYF.

Many counts were recorded for this clonotype. The J gene is TRBJ2-1, the V gene TRBV7-7; TRBD1 matches 8 bases. The CDR3 sequence is 13 residues long. Germline values: CDR1 SSHAT, CDR2 FNYEAQ (reference sequence). J lost 10 bases, V lost 6 bases, and 8 bases had no gene match. CDR3 DNA: TGTGCCAGCAGTTCTGACAGGGGCGGGGAGCAGTTCTTC. It translates to CASSSDRGGEQFF.

This rearrangement joins TRBV7-9 to TRBJ2-1, with D tentatively TRBD2 (6 bases). The V end lost 11 bases, the J end lost 2 bases, and 13 bases lay between the germline ends. CDR3 length equals 13 residues. Germline CDR1 is SEHNR and CDR2 is FQNEAQ (reference sequence). The CDR3 region is CAGSSAPYNEQFF. CDR3 DNA: TGTGCCGGCTCTAGCGCCCCCTACAATGAGCAGTTCTTC.

This clonotype appeared once. The J gene is TRBJ2-7, the V gene TRBV28, with 8 bases that match TRBD1. The CDR3 runs to 15 residues. Germline values: CDR1 MDHEN, CDR2 SYDVKM. V dropped 8 bases and J dropped 7; count of bases not matched to a gene: 16. CDR3 sequence reads: CASLTGQGAYNEQYF. CDR3 DNA: TGTGCCAGCCTGACCGGACAGGGAGCCTACAATGAGCAGTACTTC.

Concerning this clonotype itself: This could be a read error, since a much larger clone is one nucleotide away. The rearrangement uses TRBV5-1 and TRBJ2-1, with D maybe TRBD2 (6 bases). Looked up from germline, CDR1 is SGHRS and CDR2 is YFSETQ. This CDR3 spans 16 amino acids. The ends were cut back, 5 bases at V and 0 bases at J, with 15 bases in the middle. The CDR3 region has the DNA TGCGCCAGCAGGCCCCGGGGGAGTAGCTCCTACAATGAGCAGTTCTTC. Protein: CASRPRGSSSYNEQFF.

This clonotype was observed at least ten times. The chain recombines TRBV12-3 or TRBV12-4 with TRBJ2-1; 9 nucleotides line up with TRBD2. This CDR3 is built from 14 residues. After removal of 8 bases from V and 8 bases from J, the junction contained 10 bases not matched to a gene. CDR3: CASGGLAPIYEQFF. The CDR3 bases are TGTGCCAGCGGGGGACTAGCCCCCATCTATGAGCAGTTCTTC.

The chain links TRBV15 to TRBJ2-1; maybe TRBD2 (6 bases). Germline assignment: CDR1 LNHNV and CDR2 YYDKDF (reference sequence). The ends were cut back, 3 bases at V and 2 bases at J, with 17 bases in the middle. This CDR3 has 17 amino acids. The CDR3 reads CATSRFARSGPYNEQFF. DNA of the CDR3: TGTGCCACCAGCAGGTTTGCCCGTAGCGGCCCCTACAATGAGCAGTTCTTC.

With regard to this clonotype: The CDR3 does not close with the conserved phenylalanine or tryptophan, likely indicating a read error. The V gene is TRBV12-3 or TRBV12-4, the J gene TRBJ2-3, with TRBD2 matching over 11 bases. The CDR3 consists of 17 residues. Trimming cost V 5 bases and J 2 bases; bases outside gene matches: 9. The CDR3 region is CASSPARTSGYTDTQYS. CDR3 in DNA: TGTGCCAGCAGTCCCGCCCGGACTAGCGGGTACACAGATACGCAGTATTCT.

This clonotype has at least ten counts. The chain uses TRBV10-3 and TRBJ2-1; 11 positions agree with TRBD2. V lost 3 bases, J lost 6 bases, and 10 bases stayed unmatched. CDR3 length equals 17 residues. CDR1 and CDR2 from the germline V gene are ENHRY and SYGVKD. CDR3 DNA: TGTGCCATCAGTGATTTAGCGGGGGGGCCTTTAGGCAATGAGCAGTTCTTC. This codes for CAISDLAGGPLGNEQFF.

This chain connects TRBV7-2 to TRBJ1-1; 10 nucleotides agree with TRBD1. From germline, CDR1 is SGHTA and CDR2 FQGNSA. CDR3 length equals 16 residues. Trimming took 4 bases from V and 5 from J; bases not matched to a gene: 10. The CDR3, as DNA: TGTGCCAGCAGCTCTGTGGTGGGACAGGGGATAACTGAAGCTTTCTTT. Translation gives CASSSVVGQGITEAFF.

This clonotype came up many times. The V gene is TRBV12-3 or TRBV12-4, the J gene TRBJ1-2; possible D gene TRBD1, 5 bases. This CDR3 has 13 amino acids. The V end was cut by 6 bases, the J end by 2 bases, with 10 bases between. The CDR3 spells CASSSRVNYGYTF. The DNA for the CDR3 is TGTGCCAGCAGCAGCAGGGTCAACTATGGCTACACCTTC.

This clonotype was picked up a small number of times. The chain is built from TRBV6-1 and TRBJ1-4, with D perhaps matching TRBD1 (5 bases). Germline lookup yields CDR1 MNHNS and CDR2 SASEGT. Deletions cut 1 base from V and 0 bases from J, with 15 bases between. This CDR3 is 18 amino acids long. CDR3 DNA sequence: TGTGCCAGCAGTGAAGGCAGGGACTACTTTGCAACTAATGAAAAACTGTTTTTT. This codes for CASSEGRDYFATNEKLFF.

The CDR3 loop reads CASSTAKANEKLFF. For the CDR3, the DNA is TGTGCCAGCAGTACCGCTAAAGCTAATGAAAAACTGTTTTTT. The chain links TRBV6-5 to TRBJ1-4; no clear D. This CDR3 is 14 amino acids long. Germline CDR1 MNHEY, CDR2 SVGAGI. V was trimmed by 5 bases and J by 3 bases, leaving 10 bases between them.

This chain joins TRBV20-1 and TRBJ1-5, with TRBD1 as a possible D gene (5 bases). The CDR3 consists of 15 residues. The germline V gene has CDR1 DFQATT and CDR2 SNEGSKA (reference sequence). V gave up 3 bases and J gave up 4 bases, with 16 bases separating them. The CDR3 bases are TGCAGTGCTAGTCGAGGTCAGGGACGGAATCAGCCCCAGCATTTT. Protein product: CSASRGQGRNQPQHF.

This rearrangement joins TRBV6-6 to TRBJ1-1; 9 bases match TRBD1. Germline CDR1 is MNHNY and CDR2 is SVGAGI (reference sequence). The CDR3 is made up of 16 amino acids. Trimming removed 5 bases from V and 4 bases from J; junction bases left unmatched: 11. The CDR3 sequence is CASSNLGQGKSTEAFF. CDR3 DNA sequence: TGTGCCAGCAGTAACCTGGGACAGGGCAAAAGCACTGAAGCTTTCTTT.